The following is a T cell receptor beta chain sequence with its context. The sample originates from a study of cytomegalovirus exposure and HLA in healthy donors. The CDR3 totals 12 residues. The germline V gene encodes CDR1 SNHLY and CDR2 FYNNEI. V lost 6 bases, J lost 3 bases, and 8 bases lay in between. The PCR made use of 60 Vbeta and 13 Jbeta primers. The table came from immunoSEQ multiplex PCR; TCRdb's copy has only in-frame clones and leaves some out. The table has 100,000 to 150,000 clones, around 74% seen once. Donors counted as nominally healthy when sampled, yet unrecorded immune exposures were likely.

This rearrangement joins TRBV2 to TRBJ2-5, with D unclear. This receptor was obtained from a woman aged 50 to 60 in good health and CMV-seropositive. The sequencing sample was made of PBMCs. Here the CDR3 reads CASRPTEETQYF. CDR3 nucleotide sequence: TGTGCCAGCAGACCTACAGAAGAGACCCAGTACTTC. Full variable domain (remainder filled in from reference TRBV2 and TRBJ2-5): EPEVTQTPSHQVTQMGQEVILRCVPISNHLYFYWYRQILGQKVEFLVSFYNNEISEKSEIFDDQFSVERPDGSNFTLKIRSTKLEDSAMYFCASRPTEETQYFGPGTRLLVL.